This entry lists 5 T cell receptor beta chains sequenced from one sample in a study of shared clonotypes between healthy human individuals (dated by TCRdb to about 2020). Receptor amplification or capture employed the immunoSEQ multiplex PCR assay. TCRdb mirrors the immuneACCESS table, restricted to in-frame sequences. Some clones are absent from its copies; in checked studies, under half trace to an unresolved V gene, and the reason for the others is unknown. The sample includes some 2 million clones, with roughly 95% observed a single time. 0.1% to 0.15% of the sample lies in the top ten. Sequencing was carried out using naive CD4+ T cells sorted from blood. Per the publication, the cell subset or site label means: CD45RA+ positively selected. The receptors shown here come from a man younger than 35 in good health.

The chain recombines TRBV11-3 with TRBJ2-3; TRBD2 matches at 11 bases. The length of the CDR3 is 16 residues. With 1 base clipped from V and 2 bases from J, the junction kept 2 bases outside the gene matches. The germline CDR1 and CDR2 sequences are SGHNT and YENEEA. The DNA for the CDR3 is TGTGCCAGCAGCTTAGGACTAGCGGGACACACAGATACGCAGTATTTT. Translation gives CASSLGLAGHTDTQYF.

The rearrangement uses TRBV7-9 and TRBJ2-6; the D gene is possibly TRBD2 (6 bases). Germline CDR1 reads SEHNR; CDR2 reads FQNEAQ (reference sequence). This CDR3 is 16 amino acids long. The V end lost 5 bases, the J end lost 3 bases, and 14 bases lay between the germline ends. CDR3 sequence: CASSRYRGSGANVLTF. In DNA form, the CDR3 reads TGTGCCAGCAGCCGTTACCGGGGGAGTGGGGCCAACGTCCTGACTTTC.

V gene TRBV5-4 combines with J gene TRBJ2-5; weak D call: TRBD1 (6 bases). Trimming left V 2 bases short and J 3 bases short, with 11 bases between. Germline CDR1 and CDR2: SGHNT and YYREEE (reference sequence). This CDR3 comprises 14 residues. The CDR3, as DNA: TGTGCCAGCAGCTTACAGGGAATTGAAGAGACCCAGTACTTC. This sequence encodes CASSLQGIEETQYF. Using reference TRBV5-4 and TRBJ2-5 for the parts outside the CDR3, the full variable domain is ETGVTQSPTHLIKTRGQQVTLRCSSQSGHNTVSWYQQALGQGPQFIFQYYREEENGRGNFPPRFSGLQFPNYSSELNVNALELDDSALYLCASSLQGIEETQYFGPGTRLLVL.

This clone appeared a single time. The chain carries TRBV19 and TRBJ1-5, with D maybe TRBD1 (6 bases). The CDR3 length is 15 residues. Germline CDR1 and CDR2: LNHDA and SQIVND (reference sequence). V lost 6 bases and J 0 bases, leaving 12 bases between the germline ends. Here the CDR3 reads CASSSDRYSNQPQHF. CDR3 sequence (DNA): TGTGCCAGTAGCTCGGACAGATATAGCAATCAGCCCCAGCATTTT.

V is TRBV19 and J is TRBJ2-2; no definite D call. From germline, CDR1 is LNHDA and CDR2 SQIVND (reference sequence). Trimming took 6 bases from V and 5 from J, leaving 10 bases between them. This CDR3 contains 13 residues. CDR3 sequence: CASRPRVTGELFF. The CDR3 DNA is TGTGCCAGTAGACCTAGGGTTACCGGGGAGCTGTTTTTT.